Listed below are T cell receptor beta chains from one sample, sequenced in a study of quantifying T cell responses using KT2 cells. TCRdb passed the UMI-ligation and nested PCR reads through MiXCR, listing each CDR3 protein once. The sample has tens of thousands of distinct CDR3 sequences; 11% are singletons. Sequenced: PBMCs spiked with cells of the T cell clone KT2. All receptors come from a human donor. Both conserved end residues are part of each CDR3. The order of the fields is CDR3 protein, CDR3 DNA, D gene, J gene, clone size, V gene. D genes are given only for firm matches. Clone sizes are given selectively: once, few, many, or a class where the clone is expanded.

CDR3 protein: CASSYRGSETQYF
CDR3 DNA: TGTGCCAGCAGTTACAGGGGGTCAGAGACCCAGTACTTC
D gene: TRBD1
J gene: TRBJ2-5
clone size: NA
V gene: TRBV12-3/TRBV12-4

CDR3 protein: CASSEGSDEQFF
CDR3 DNA: TGTGCCAGCAGCGAGGGGTCCGATGAGCAGTTCTTC
D gene: NA
J gene: TRBJ2-1
clone size: few
V gene: TRBV5-4

CDR3 protein: CASSLSGLSLETQYF
CDR3 DNA: TGCGCCAGCAGCTTGAGCGGACTTAGCTTGGAGACCCAGTACTTC
D gene: NA
J gene: TRBJ2-5
clone size: NA
V gene: TRBV5-1

CDR3 protein: CASSQTGGLEQYF
CDR3 DNA: TGTGCCAGCAGCCAAACGGGGGGGCTCGAGCAGTACTTC
D gene: TRBD2
J gene: TRBJ2-7
clone size: few
V gene: TRBV7-6

CDR3 protein: CASSLLGLKADTQYF
CDR3 DNA: TGTGCCAGCAGCCTGTTGGGACTGAAAGCAGATACGCAGTATTTT
D gene: NA
J gene: TRBJ2-3
clone size: few
V gene: TRBV11-2

CDR3 protein: CASSQSVGYTF
CDR3 DNA: TGTGCCAGCAGCCAGTCTGTTGGCTACACCTTC
D gene: NA
J gene: TRBJ1-2
clone size: NA
V gene: TRBV2

CDR3 protein: CASGPDYTETQYF
CDR3 DNA: TGTGCTAGTGGTCCGGACTACACAGAGACCCAGTACTTC
D gene: NA
J gene: TRBJ2-5
clone size: NA
V gene: TRBV12-5

CDR3 protein: CASSLLGQSTDTQYF
CDR3 DNA: TGCGCCAGCAGCTTGCTAGGACAGAGCACAGATACGCAGTATTTT
D gene: NA
J gene: TRBJ2-3
clone size: NA
V gene: TRBV5-1

CDR3 protein: CASFTISGTAIISPLHF
CDR3 DNA: TGTGCCAGCTTCACCATTTCCGGGACCGCGATAATCTCACCCCTCCACTTT
D gene: NA
J gene: TRBJ1-6
clone size: many
V gene: TRBV28

CDR3 protein: CATSHNRVSGANVLTF
CDR3 DNA: TGTGCCACCAGCCACAACAGGGTTTCTGGGGCCAACGTCCTGACTTTC
D gene: NA
J gene: TRBJ2-6
clone size: many
V gene: TRBV15

CDR3 protein: CASSFGSGNQPQHF
CDR3 DNA: TGTGCCAGCAGTTTCGGGTCGGGAAATCAGCCCCAGCATTTT
D gene: NA
J gene: TRBJ1-5
clone size: NA
V gene: TRBV12-3/TRBV12-4

CDR3 protein: CASSQDQGTGANVLTF
CDR3 DNA: TGCGCCAGCAGCCAAGATCAGGGGACAGGGGCCAACGTCCTGACTTTC
D gene: NA
J gene: TRBJ2-6
clone size: medium-sized
V gene: TRBV4-3

CDR3 protein: CSVRLAGVNEQFF
CDR3 DNA: TGCAGCGTTCGGCTAGCGGGAGTGAATGAGCAGTTCTTC
D gene: TRBD2
J gene: TRBJ2-1
clone size: few
V gene: TRBV29-1

CDR3 protein: CASSLSLSTDTQYF
CDR3 DNA: TGCGCCAGCAGCTTGAGTCTAAGCACAGATACGCAGTATTTT
D gene: NA
J gene: TRBJ2-3
clone size: many
V gene: TRBV5-1

CDR3 protein: CASSLGLAASYEQYF
CDR3 DNA: TGTGCCAGCAGCCTCGGGCTAGCGGCCTCCTACGAGCAGTACTTC
D gene: TRBD2
J gene: TRBJ2-7
clone size: NA
V gene: TRBV7-2

CDR3 protein: CASSFAGNTGELFF
CDR3 DNA: TGTGCCAGCAGCTTCGCGGGAAACACCGGGGAGCTGTTTTTT
D gene: NA
J gene: TRBJ2-2
clone size: many
V gene: TRBV7-6

CDR3 protein: CATWTGDEQYF
CDR3 DNA: TGTGCCACCTGGACAGGGGACGAGCAGTACTTC
D gene: TRBD1
J gene: TRBJ2-7
clone size: NA
V gene: TRBV28

CDR3 protein: CASSIGGPPAF
CDR3 DNA: TGTGCCAGTAGTATCGGGGGACCGCCGGCTTTT
D gene: NA
J gene: TRBJ1-5
clone size: many
V gene: TRBV19

CDR3 protein: CASSLFGSLPYEQYF
CDR3 DNA: TGTGCCAGCAGTTTATTCGGCAGCCTCCCCTACGAGCAGTACTTC
D gene: NA
J gene: TRBJ2-7
clone size: few
V gene: TRBV28

CDR3 protein: CASSLGAGANEQFF
CDR3 DNA: TGTGCCAGCAGCTTGGGGGCAGGGGCGAATGAGCAGTTCTTC
D gene: NA
J gene: TRBJ2-1
clone size: many
V gene: TRBV5-5

CDR3 protein: CASAGFVDTQYF
CDR3 DNA: TGTGCCAGCGCCGGTTTCGTAGATACGCAGTATTTT
D gene: NA
J gene: TRBJ2-3
clone size: many
V gene: TRBV12-3/TRBV12-4

CDR3 protein: CASRLYRTANTGELFF
CDR3 DNA: TGCGCCAGCAGGTTATATAGGACAGCGAACACCGGGGAGCTGTTTTTT
D gene: NA
J gene: TRBJ2-2
clone size: NA
V gene: TRBV5-1

CDR3 protein: CASRMTGIMYNEQFF
CDR3 DNA: TGTGCCAGCAGGATGACAGGGATTATGTACAATGAGCAGTTCTTC
D gene: TRBD1
J gene: TRBJ2-1
clone size: few
V gene: TRBV12-3/TRBV12-4

CDR3 protein: CASSLLRKGSLGTEAFF
CDR3 DNA: TGTGCCAGCTCACTTTTGCGAAAGGGGTCCCTAGGCACTGAAGCTTTCTTT
D gene: NA
J gene: TRBJ1-1
clone size: few
V gene: TRBV18

CDR3 protein: CATGLGRKTEAFF
CDR3 DNA: TGTGCCACCGGCCTGGGGCGGAAAACTGAAGCTTTCTTT
D gene: NA
J gene: TRBJ1-1
clone size: many
V gene: TRBV15

CDR3 protein: CASSVGRPYEQYF
CDR3 DNA: TGTGCCAGCAGTGTCGGCAGGCCCTACGAGCAGTACTTC
D gene: NA
J gene: TRBJ2-7
clone size: NA
V gene: TRBV2

CDR3 protein: CASSLDRGTGENEQFF
CDR3 DNA: TGTGCCAGCAGCTTAGATCGGGGGACAGGGGAAAATGAGCAGTTCTTC
D gene: TRBD1
J gene: TRBJ2-1
clone size: NA
V gene: TRBV11-3

CDR3 protein: CASSRTGGETQYF
CDR3 DNA: TGTGCCAGCAGCCGTACAGGCGGGGAGACCCAGTACTTC
D gene: NA
J gene: TRBJ2-5
clone size: medium-sized
V gene: TRBV7-2

CDR3 protein: CASSLELTSAHTEAFF
CDR3 DNA: TGTGCCAGCAGTTTAGAGTTGACAAGTGCTCACACTGAAGCTTTCTTT
D gene: NA
J gene: TRBJ1-1
clone size: many
V gene: TRBV12-3/TRBV12-4

CDR3 protein: CASSLTSGVTDTQYF
CDR3 DNA: TGTGCCAGCTCGCTGACTAGCGGGGTCACAGATACGCAGTATTTT
D gene: TRBD2
J gene: TRBJ2-3
clone size: many
V gene: TRBV18

CDR3 protein: CATSRDRTGDYGYTF
CDR3 DNA: TGTGCCACCAGCAGAGACCGGACAGGCGACTATGGCTACACCTTC
D gene: TRBD1
J gene: TRBJ1-2
clone size: few
V gene: TRBV15

CDR3 protein: CASSLGDGTAKETQYF
CDR3 DNA: TGTGCCAGCAGCTTAGGCGACGGGACGGCAAAAGAGACCCAGTACTTC
D gene: NA
J gene: TRBJ2-5
clone size: many
V gene: TRBV11-3

CDR3 protein: CASGLRNEKLFF
CDR3 DNA: TGTGCTAGTGGTTTGAGAAATGAAAAACTGTTTTTT
D gene: NA
J gene: TRBJ1-4
clone size: NA
V gene: TRBV12-5

CDR3 protein: CASSLSGLATNWAYEQYF
CDR3 DNA: TGTGCCAGCAGCTTATCGGGACTAGCGACCAACTGGGCCTACGAGCAGTACTTC
D gene: TRBD2
J gene: TRBJ2-7
clone size: few
V gene: TRBV7-9

CDR3 protein: CASSDPSRGGEQYF
CDR3 DNA: TGTGCCAGCAGTGATCCCTCCAGGGGCGGGGAGCAGTACTTC
D gene: NA
J gene: TRBJ2-7
clone size: many
V gene: TRBV27

CDR3 protein: CASSQGLHGEQYF
CDR3 DNA: TGCGCCAGCAGCCAAGGTCTCCACGGCGAGCAGTACTTC
D gene: NA
J gene: TRBJ2-7
clone size: few
V gene: TRBV4-3

CDR3 protein: CSVLAGTTYEQYF
CDR3 DNA: TGCAGCGTTCTAGCCGGGACTACCTACGAGCAGTACTTC
D gene: TRBD2
J gene: TRBJ2-7
clone size: NA
V gene: TRBV29-1

CDR3 protein: CASSDGQNTEAFF
CDR3 DNA: TGTGCCAGCTCGGACGGCCAGAACACTGAAGCTTTCTTT
D gene: NA
J gene: TRBJ1-1
clone size: NA
V gene: TRBV6-6

CDR3 protein: CASSLGGWPTGELFF
CDR3 DNA: TGTGCCAGCAGCTTAGGAGGGTGGCCTACCGGGGAGCTGTTTTTT
D gene: NA
J gene: TRBJ2-2
clone size: NA
V gene: TRBV7-2

CDR3 protein: CASSHTGIPGDLAGYLGNEQFF
CDR3 DNA: TGTGCCAGTAGTCACACAGGGATTCCCGGGGACTTAGCGGGATATCTTGGGAATGAGCAGTTCTTC
D gene: TRBD2
J gene: TRBJ2-1
clone size: many
V gene: TRBV19

CDR3 protein: CASRDYGTGAFNEKLFF
CDR3 DNA: TGCGCCAGCAGGGACTACGGGACAGGGGCCTTTAATGAAAAACTGTTTTTT
D gene: TRBD1
J gene: TRBJ1-4
clone size: few
V gene: TRBV10-2

CDR3 protein: CASSLAREAFF
CDR3 DNA: TGTGCCAGCAGCTTAGCGCGGGAAGCTTTCTTT
D gene: NA
J gene: TRBJ1-1
clone size: NA
V gene: TRBV11-1

CDR3 protein: CASSEGRDTEAFF
CDR3 DNA: TGCGCCAGCAGTGAAGGACGGGACACTGAAGCTTTCTTT
D gene: NA
J gene: TRBJ1-1
clone size: many
V gene: TRBV10-1

CDR3 protein: CASSTRLAGQETQYF
CDR3 DNA: TGTGCCAGCAGCACCCGACTAGCGGGTCAAGAGACCCAGTACTTC
D gene: TRBD2
J gene: TRBJ2-5
clone size: NA
V gene: TRBV3-1

CDR3 protein: CSVGQDEGTQYF
CDR3 DNA: TGCAGCGTTGGACAGGACGAGGGGACCCAGTACTTC
D gene: NA
J gene: TRBJ2-5
clone size: many
V gene: TRBV29-1

CDR3 protein: CASSFSASAYLSGNTIYF
CDR3 DNA: TGTGCCAGCAGCTTTTCTGCCTCCGCCTACCTCTCTGGAAACACCATATATTTT
D gene: NA
J gene: TRBJ1-3
clone size: few
V gene: TRBV7-2

CDR3 protein: CASSPPLLGANVLTF
CDR3 DNA: TGTGCCAGCAGCCCCCCACTCCTGGGGGCCAACGTCCTGACTTTC
D gene: NA
J gene: TRBJ2-6
clone size: many
V gene: TRBV11-2

CDR3 protein: CASSYFHRVPYNEQFF
CDR3 DNA: TGTGCCAGCAGTTACTTCCACAGGGTCCCTTACAATGAGCAGTTCTTC
D gene: NA
J gene: TRBJ2-1
clone size: few
V gene: TRBV6-5

CDR3 protein: CASSLYGSGRALSEQFF
CDR3 DNA: TGTGCCAGCAGCTTATACGGGAGCGGGAGGGCTCTTAGTGAGCAGTTCTTC
D gene: TRBD2
J gene: TRBJ2-1
clone size: many
V gene: TRBV7-8

CDR3 protein: CASKQWQGMNSPLHF
CDR3 DNA: TGTGCCAGCAAACAATGGCAGGGAATGAATTCACCCCTCCACTTT
D gene: NA
J gene: TRBJ1-6
clone size: NA
V gene: TRBV2

CDR3 protein: CASSPIPDYGYTF
CDR3 DNA: TGTGCCAGCAGCCCCATTCCAGACTATGGCTACACCTTC
D gene: NA
J gene: TRBJ1-2
clone size: few
V gene: TRBV7-2